A selection of T cell receptor beta chains follows, all from one sample in a study of blood T cell repertoires in COVID-19. The repertoire was sequenced with immunoSEQ multiplex PCR; TCRdb's copy has only in-frame clones and lacks some. The table shows just over 25,000 clones, with nearly 90% occurring only once. Input material: peripheral blood. These receptors all come from a man between 65 and 79 years old with acute or convalescent COVID-19. Both conserved end residues are part of each CDR3. The D gene is left open where the match is weak. Size values are once, few and many counts, or a class for expanded clones, and some rows have none.

abundance	d_gene	j_gene	len	v_gene	CDR3nt	CDR3aa
few	.	TRBJ2-5	14	TRBV6-5	TGTGCCAGCAGTCCGGGTCGTGGGGAGGAGACCCAGTACTTC	CASSPGRGEETQYF
.	TRBD1	TRBJ1-1	16	TRBV7-2	TGTGCCAGCAGCTCCAACCCGGGACAGAGAAACACTGAAGCTTTCTTT	CASSSNPGQRNTEAFF
.	TRBD2	TRBJ2-3	17	TRBV5-1	TGCGCCAGCAGCTTGGCGGCTAGCGGGAGGGCATCAGATACGCAGTATTTT	CASSLAASGRASDTQYF
.	TRBD2	TRBJ2-5	17	TRBV7-9	TGTGCCAGCAGCCGCCGGGGTGGGCTAGCGGATAAAGAGACCCAGTACTTC	CASSRRGGLADKETQYF
few	TRBD1	TRBJ1-1	15	TRBV7-9	TGTGCCAGCAGACCGGACAGGGCAGGGGACACTGAAGCTTTCTTT	CASRPDRAGDTEAFF
.	TRBD1	TRBJ1-1	14	TRBV19	TGTGCCAGTAGCCAAGGACAGGGGAACACTGAAGCTTTCTTT	CASSQGQGNTEAFF
.	TRBD1	TRBJ1-1	15	TRBV5-1	TGCGCCAGCAGCACCCGACAGGGCGGGAACACTGAAGCTTTCTTT	CASSTRQGGNTEAFF
.	.	TRBJ2-1	13	TRBV7-2	TGTGCCAGCAACACTATCTTGGGCAATGAGCAGTTCTTC	CASNTILGNEQFF
.	.	TRBJ1-4	13	TRBV4-3	TGCGCCAGCAGCCAAGATGCCGGGGAAAAACTGTTTTTT	CASSQDAGEKLFF
once	TRBD1	TRBJ2-7	15	TRBV6-5	TGTGCCAGCAGTCCGGGGACAGGATTAACCTACGAGCAGTACTTC	CASSPGTGLTYEQYF
few	.	TRBJ2-1	14	TRBV27	TGTGCCAGCGGGGAAGACAGCTCCTACAATGAGCAGTTCTTC	CASGEDSSYNEQFF
few	.	TRBJ1-1	13	TRBV19	TGTGCCAGTAGTATCATAGGGGCTCCTGAAGCTTTCTTT	CASSIIGAPEAFF
.	TRBD2	TRBJ2-2	14	TRBV19	TGTGCCAGTAGGGGACTAGCCGCCACCGGGGAGCTGTTTTTT	CASRGLAATGELFF
few	.	TRBJ1-3	15	TRBV5-1	TGCGCCAGCAGCCCCGGAGGCGTCTCTGGAAACACCATATATTTT	CASSPGGVSGNTIYF
.	TRBD1	TRBJ2-5	14	TRBV5-1	TGCGCCAGCAGCTTAACAGGGGGCCAAGAGACCCAGTACTTC	CASSLTGGQETQYF
.	.	TRBJ1-2	12	TRBV29-1	TGCAGCCTAACCGACAGGTTCGAAGGCTACACCTTC	CSLTDRFEGYTF
.	.	TRBJ1-6	15	TRBV3-1/TRBV3-2	TGTGCCAGCAGCCAAGCGAGAGGAACCCATTCACCCCTCCACTTT	CASSQARGTHSPLHF
.	TRBD1	TRBJ2-7	14	TRBV11-2	TGTGCCAGCAGCCTTGGACAGGAATCCTACGAGCAGTACTTC	CASSLGQESYEQYF
.	TRBD2	TRBJ2-1	15	TRBV20-1	TGCAGTGCTAGTTTGGGACTAGCGGGGAACAATGAGCAGTTCTTC	CSASLGLAGNNEQFF
.	TRBD2	TRBJ2-7	15	TRBV7-2	TGTGCCAGCAGCGCTAGGCGAGCGGGAGGGCGGGAGCAGTACTTC	CASSARRAGGREQYF
.	.	TRBJ2-7	13	TRBV4-2	TGTGCCAGCAGCCAAGATATAGTGAAGCCCCATAAATTC	CASSQDIVKPHKF
.	.	TRBJ2-7	13	TRBV7-7	TGTGCTAGCAGCTTAGGCCTAGACAGGGAGCAGTACTTC	CASSLGLDREQYF
.	TRBD2	TRBJ2-1	18	TRBV27	TGTGCCAGCAGTTTAGTGTGGACTAGCGGGGCCTCCGGGAATGAGCAGTTCTTC	CASSLVWTSGASGNEQFF
.	TRBD1	TRBJ2-7	14	TRBV18	TGTGCCAGCTCCGATCGACAGGGAAGGGACGAGCAGTACTTC	CASSDRQGRDEQYF
.	.	TRBJ2-7	14	TRBV7-2	TGTGCCAGCAGCTTAGAGTCAGGGAGGAACGAGCAGTACTTC	CASSLESGRNEQYF
.	TRBD1	TRBJ1-1	13	TRBV27	TGTGCCAGCAGTCACAGGGGTTACACTGAAGCTTTCTTT	CASSHRGYTEAFF
.	TRBD2	TRBJ2-7	16	TRBV11-1	TGTGCCAGCAGGGCGCGGTCGGAAGCGGGAGTTTTTGGGCAGTACTTC	CASRARSEAGVFGQYF
.	.	TRBJ2-2	15	TRBV18	TGTGCCAGCTCATGGAGCTTCGAGAACACCGGGGAGCTGTTTTTT	CASSWSFENTGELFF
.	.	TRBJ1-2	16	TRBV25-1	TGTGCCAGCAGGCCCCCCCTGGGCAGGGAAGGGGAAGGCTACACCTTC	CASRPPLGREGEGYTF
.	.	TRBJ2-1	12	TRBV7-3	TGTGCCAGCAGCTTAAACCGGGGTGAGCAGTTCTTC	CASSLNRGEQFF
.	TRBD2	TRBJ2-3	19	TRBV4-3	TGCGCCAGCAGCCAAGGACTAGCGGGAGACCCTTTTTACACAGATACGCAGTATTTT	CASSQGLAGDPFYTDTQYF
.	TRBD2	TRBJ2-3	15	TRBV29-1	TGCAGCGTTATTAGACTAGCGGAGATCACAGATACGCAGTATTTT	CSVIRLAEITDTQYF
.	TRBD2	TRBJ2-3	15	TRBV7-2	TGTGCCAGCAGCATGACTAGCGGGAGCCCAGATACGCAGTATTTT	CASSMTSGSPDTQYF
.	TRBD1	TRBJ1-2	14	TRBV5-1	TGCGCCAGCAGCGTGGACAGGGGGCGGGACGGCTACACCTTC	CASSVDRGRDGYTF
medium-sized	.	TRBJ1-5	14	TRBV27	TGTGCCAGCAGTTCGGACAGCCCCAATCAGCCCCAGCATTTT	CASSSDSPNQPQHF
.	TRBD2	TRBJ2-3	15	TRBV18	TGTGCCAGCTCATCATCTAGCGGGGGCTCAAATACGCAGTATTTT	CASSSSSGGSNTQYF
.	.	TRBJ2-1	13	TRBV28	TGTGCCAGCAGTTTAGCAGGCTACAATGAGCAGTTCTTC	CASSLAGYNEQFF
.	.	TRBJ1-2	16	TRBV7-2	TGTGCCAGCAGCTTCCCCGGCCTCCCGCGGAACTATGGCTACACCTTC	CASSFPGLPRNYGYTF
.	TRBD1	TRBJ1-4	16	TRBV10-3	TGTGCCATCAGTGAGTCTACCGGGACAGGGACCGAAAAACTGTTTTTT	CAISESTGTGTEKLFF
.	.	TRBJ1-3	15	TRBV2	TGTGCCAGCAGTGTCGAGGGTAACTCTGGAAACACCATATATTTT	CASSVEGNSGNTIYF
.	.	TRBJ2-1	12	TRBV12-3/TRBV12-4	TGTGCCAGCAGTGGACTGGGAAATGAGCAGTTCTTC	CASSGLGNEQFF